The rows below give T cell receptor beta chains drawn from one sample of a study of cytomegalovirus exposure and HLA in healthy donors. The protocol was immunoSEQ multiplex PCR, while the TCRdb copy is restricted to in-frame clones and leaves out a portion. The sample carries around 150,000 clones, around 67% recorded once. What was sequenced was PBMCs. These receptors all come from a woman between 18 and 30 years old in good health and CMV-seropositive. Both conserved end residues are part of each CDR3. The order of the fields is clone size, D gene, V gene, J gene, CDR3 DNA, CDR3 protein. D genes are given only for firm matches. Some rows mark clone size as missing; the rest say once, few, many or name a class of expanded clone.

few	TRBD2	TRBV6-5	TRBJ2-7	TGTGCCAGCAGGGGGCAGGGCGGGGGGGCCGGCGAGCAGTACTTC	CASRGQGGGAGEQYF
few	TRBD2	TRBV18	TRBJ2-1	TGTGCCAGCTCTCTTATAAGCGGGAGTAATCGGGGCAATGAGCAGTTCTTC	CASSLISGSNRGNEQFF
-	TRBD1	TRBV4-3	TRBJ1-2	TGCGCCAGCAGCCATGACAGGGGCGGAAGCTATGGCTACACCTTC	CASSHDRGGSYGYTF
-	TRBD1	TRBV7-2	TRBJ2-6	TGTGCCAGCAGCGCCCGCCCGGGACAGGGATTTTCTGGGGCCAACGTCCTGACTTTC	CASSARPGQGFSGANVLTF
-	TRBD1	TRBV6-6	TRBJ1-1	TGTGCCAGCAGCTATGCAGCAGGGGGCGCGACTGAAGCTTTCTTT	CASSYAAGGATEAFF
few	TRBD1	TRBV11-1	TRBJ1-2	TGTGCCAGCAGCTCCCGCCAGGGGGCCAATGGCTACACCTTC	CASSSRQGANGYTF
-	-	TRBV7-9	TRBJ1-3	TGTGCTACGGGGGGAAGCGAAAACACCATATATTTT	CATGGSENTIYF
-	-	TRBV5-4	TRBJ2-1	TGTGCCAGCAGATCGACAGAAAATGAGCAGTTCTTC	CASRSTENEQFF
-	-	TRBV5-6	TRBJ1-5	TGTGCCAGCAGCTTTTCGGGTCGTAACATCGGCATGCCCCAGCATTTT	CASSFSGRNIGMPQHF
-	TRBD1	TRBV5-4	TRBJ1-6	TGTGCCAGCAGCGAGGACAGGGGAAGACCCCTCCACTTT	CASSEDRGRPLHF
few	TRBD1	TRBV25-1	TRBJ1-2	TGTGCCAGCAGTGACCCGACAGGGAACTATGGCTACACCTTC	CASSDPTGNYGYTF
-	-	TRBV7-2	TRBJ1-1	TGTGCCAGCAGCTTAGTCAGATTGAACACTGAAGCTTTCTTT	CASSLVRLNTEAFF
-	-	TRBV7-8	TRBJ2-3	TGTGCCAGCAGCTTACATCGGCGAACGGGACTGGGCACAGATACGCAGTATTTT	CASSLHRRTGLGTDTQYF
once	-	TRBV13	TRBJ2-7	TGTGCCAGCAGCTTACTCTCCTACGAGCAGTACTTC	CASSLLSYEQYF
-	-	TRBV11-1	TRBJ2-7	TGTGCCAGCAGCTTAGAGCAGGGTTCCTACGAGCAGTACTTC	CASSLEQGSYEQYF
few	TRBD1	TRBV5-6	TRBJ1-4	TGTGCCAGCAGCTCAGCCGGGACAGGGAATGAAAAACTGTTTTTT	CASSSAGTGNEKLFF
-	-	TRBV9	TRBJ2-1	TGTGCCAGCAGTGGAGGGGCTGGCCTCTACAATGAGCAGTTCTTC	CASSGGAGLYNEQFF
few	TRBD1	TRBV4-1	TRBJ1-2	TGCGCCAGCAGCGCCGGACAGGATGGCTACACCTTC	CASSAGQDGYTF
-	TRBD2	TRBV7-9	TRBJ2-5	TGTGCCAGCAGACGACTAGCTGCCAGGACCCAGTACTTC	CASRRLAARTQYF
-	-	TRBV29-1	TRBJ1-2	TGCAGCACCGACGGACAGAACTATGGCTACACCTTC	CSTDGQNYGYTF
-	TRBD1	TRBV19	TRBJ2-3	TGTGCCAGCGCAGAGACCGGGACAGGGGTAAGGAGCACAGATACGCAGTATTTT	CASAETGTGVRSTDTQYF
-	-	TRBV7-6	TRBJ2-5	TGTGCCAGCAGCTTAGTTACGAGAGAGACCCAGTACTTC	CASSLVTRETQYF
few	TRBD1	TRBV4-1	TRBJ2-7	TGCGTCAGCAGCCAAGGGGGGAGGCAGGGGGCGTCCTACGAGCAGTACTTC	CVSSQGGRQGASYEQYF
-	-	TRBV28	TRBJ1-1	TGTGCCAGCAGTTTATGGCGGAACACTGAAGCTTTCTTT	CASSLWRNTEAFF
once	TRBD1	TRBV10-3	TRBJ2-1	TGTGCCATCAGTGAGCCGAGAGGGACAGCACTCCTCAATGAGCAGTTCTTC	CAISEPRGTALLNEQFF
-	-	TRBV6-1	TRBJ1-3	TGTGCCAGCAGTGAATTCGACAACTCTGGAAACACCATATATTTT	CASSEFDNSGNTIYF
-	-	TRBV2	TRBJ1-3	TGTGCCAGCAGGGGTTGGGCCGGAAACACCATATATTTT	CASRGWAGNTIYF
few	TRBD1	TRBV29-1	TRBJ1-5	TGCAGCGCGACAGGGTTCAATCAGCCCCAGCATTTT	CSATGFNQPQHF
-	-	TRBV4-1	TRBJ1-1	TGCGCCAGCAGCCACCTGGGCAAGAACACTGAAGCTTTCTTT	CASSHLGKNTEAFF
-	-	TRBV5-1	TRBJ2-3	TGCGCCAGCAGCCTCACTACCACAGATACGCAGTATTTT	CASSLTTTDTQYF
few	TRBD1	TRBV18	TRBJ2-7	TGTGCCAGCTCACGGGGGACAGGTCTCTACGAGCAGTACTTC	CASSRGTGLYEQYF
-	-	TRBV27	TRBJ1-4	TGTGCCAGCAGGAGCTCCTACGCAACTAATGAAAAACTGTTTTTT	CASRSSYATNEKLFF
-	-	TRBV25-1	TRBJ1-6	TGTGCCAGCAGTGAATATACAGGGAAGAATTCACCCCTCCACTTT	CASSEYTGKNSPLHF
once	TRBD1	TRBV5-6	TRBJ2-7	TGTGCCAGCAGCTTGGCGGTCAAGGGGACAGGTCACCCCTACGAGCAGTACTTC	CASSLAVKGTGHPYEQYF
few	TRBD1	TRBV10-3	TRBJ2-1	TGTGCCATCAGTGAGGACTGGGTAGGGGGCGTCTACAATGAGCAGTTCTTC	CAISEDWVGGVYNEQFF
-	TRBD2	TRBV5-1	TRBJ2-5	TGCGCCAGCAGCCGTACGGGACTAGCGGGCCCTCAAGAGACCCAGTACTTC	CASSRTGLAGPQETQYF
once	-	TRBV11-2	TRBJ2-3	TGTGCCAGCAGCAGTAACCCTGGGAGAGATACGCAGTATTTT	CASSSNPGRDTQYF
-	-	TRBV7-9	TRBJ2-5	TGTGCCAGCAGCGATGAGATGCCATTGGAGATCCAGTACTTC	CASSDEMPLEIQYF
-	-	TRBV6-5	TRBJ1-2	TGTGCCAGCAGTTACTCGGTCATCGCGAACTATGGCTACACCTTC	CASSYSVIANYGYTF
-	-	TRBV4-1	TRBJ2-7	TGCGCCAGCAGCCACGACAGGACCTACGAGCAGTACTTC	CASSHDRTYEQYF
-	TRBD1	TRBV27	TRBJ1-5	TGTGCCAGCAGCCCGGACAGGGTGAGGCAGCCCCAGCATTTT	CASSPDRVRQPQHF
-	TRBD2	TRBV7-2	TRBJ2-7	TGTGCCAGCAGCTTAGCGCAGGCTAGCGGGGGAGCCTACGAGCAGTACTTC	CASSLAQASGGAYEQYF